This TCR beta chain was identified during a study of blood T cell repertoires in COVID-19 (dated by TCRdb to 2019 to 2021). Background for the entire study: Samples covering the acute and convalescent phases of COVID-19 were provided by collaborators in the United States, Italy and Spain. The material from the prospective study consisted of cDNA or gDNA derived from T cells, B-cell-depleted T cells, or PBMCs. Deeply sampled blood TCRbeta repertoires from subjects exposed to, actively infected with, or recovered from COVID-19 were included in the dataset. The repertoires were released in a freely available public database meant as a resource for research on the immune response to SARS-CoV-2. Samples came from the ongoing ImmuneRACE study (first 160 participants) plus 1,254 subjects from 6 global collaborators. A de-identified subject ID, COVID-19 status, age in years and sex were almost always included in the sample metadata. Where available, HLA class I and class II types were obtained from metadata supplied by the sample provider rather than from assay-based typing. Broader findings and caveats from the paper: The amount of clinical and demographic metadata varied by source and participant and was provided uncurated.

As for this clone: This clone's antigen is unknown. The record has no base qualities; no much larger clone is one base away.

Samples from volunteer blood donors who had recovered from COVID-19 were contributed by a second Seattle source. Whole blood was collected in K2EDTA tubes by collaborating institutions according to the institutions' own protocols. For TCRbeta analysis, collaborators shipped samples in one of three forms: frozen whole blood, isolated PBMCs, or DNA extracted from either of those sample types. The immunoSEQ Assay, a bias-controlled multiplex PCR, was used to amplify TCRbeta CDR3 regions from genomic DNA. For the original study's pipeline: The number of nucleated cells in each sample was estimated by amplification of reference gene primers within the assay. To quantify the absolute abundance of each unique TCRbeta CDR3 rearrangement, sequence reads were collapsed and filtered. Productive Simpson clonality was computed per sample as the square root of Simpson's diversity index over productive rearrangements. As stored in TCRdb, this immuneACCESS dataset retains in-frame rearrangements with V and J assigned. A fraction of the clones does not appear; measured against another copy, unresolved V genes explain less than half of the discrepancy, and the remainder lacks a known reason. Clone size and V and J calls were adopted from that table, with D and trimming inferred from the DNA. The sample yields some 290,000 clones; less than 85% were counted once. The top ten constitute less than 6% of the sample.

The CDR3 covers 14 residues, taking in both the cysteine and the phenylalanine. Only CDR3 DNA is held: 42 bases, read in frame from base 1. CDR1 is given as LGHDT and CDR2 as YNNKEL, both from the germline V gene (reference sequence). The germline ends are 10 bases apart after V is trimmed by 4 bases and J by 2 bases. The receptor chain draws on TRBV3-1 (or the pseudogene TRBV3-2) and TRBJ2-3, with TRBD2 as a weak D call on 5 bases. Sequencing used peripheral blood. This TCR came from a man aged 55-75 years who had recovered from COVID-19. The CDR3 protein: CASSRPGFTDTQYF. The DNA sequence is TGTGCCAGCAGCCGACCGGGGTTCACAGATACGCAGTATTTT.